A single sample is the source of the 19 T cell receptor beta chains below, sequenced in a study of T cells in Graves' hyperthyroidism and ophthalmopathy. The investigators amplified TCR beta CDR3 regions from RNA transcripts. An initial round of RT-PCR targeting the TCR CDR3 relied on the HTBI primer set. MiXCR, run by TCRdb on the multiplex PCR reads, gives a single entry per CDR3 protein. The sample consists of around 700,000 distinct CDR3 sequences, approximately 36% of them appearing once. Sequenced sample: blood. The origin of the receptors is a woman between 40 and 50 years old with Graves' hyperthyroidism.

This chain connects TRBV6-5 to TRBJ1-5; 7 bases are shared with TRBD1. Germline CDR1 is MNHEY and CDR2 is SVGAGI. This CDR3 is built from 13 residues. V lost 8 bases, J lost 4 bases, and 5 bases stayed unmatched. The CDR3: CASGQELNQPQHF. In nucleotides, the CDR3 is TGTGCCAGCGGACAGGAACTTAATCAGCCCCAGCATTTT.

The chain carries TRBV25-1 and TRBJ1-6, with D maybe TRBD1 (5 bases). V lost 4 bases and J lost 0, with 16 bases in between. The CDR3 loop spans 18 amino acids. CDR1 MGHDK and CDR2 SYGVNS come from the germline V gene. CDR3 in amino acids: CASSVGRERGSYNSPLHF. The DNA for the CDR3 is TGTGCCAGCAGTGTCGGGAGGGAAAGGGGCTCCTATAATTCACCCCTCCACTTT.

To note about this clonotype: A much larger clonotype is one base distant, so this may be a read error. This chain joins TRBV10-3 and TRBJ1-4; D is unclear. V was cut by 4 bases and J by 7 bases, with 13 bases left in between. This CDR3 has 14 residues. Germline V lookup: CDR1 ENHRY, CDR2 SYGVKD. The DNA for the CDR3 is TGTGCCATCAGTGGGGCCTCCCCGACTGAAAAACTGTTTTTT. It codes for CAISGASPTEKLFF.

The chain employs TRBV18 and TRBJ2-6, with a tentative D call TRBD2 (5 bases). Germline values: CDR1 KGHSH, CDR2 LQKENI. V lost 8 bases and J lost 10, with 15 bases in between. The CDR3 consists of 13 residues. CDR3 sequence: CASIRSEGNVLTF. CDR3 bases: TGTGCCAGCATACGTAGCGAGGGTAACGTCCTGACTTTC.

The genes are TRBV20-1 and TRBJ2-7; TRBD1 matches 7 bases. The germline CDR1 and CDR2 sequences are DFQATT and SNEGSKA (reference sequence). Unmatched junction bases numbered 11, after V lost 4 bases and J lost 2 bases. The CDR3 extends over 15 amino acids. The CDR3 nucleotides read TGCAGTGCTACAAAGGGGGCCTCCCTCCCCTACGAGCAGTACTTC. Its translation: CSATKGASLPYEQYF.

The chain uses TRBV6-5 and TRBJ1-3; D uncertain. The germline CDR1 and CDR2 sequences are MNHEY and SVGAGI. The CDR3 spans 13 residues. Trimming took 11 bases from V and 0 from J, leaving 11 bases between them. The CDR3 coding sequence is TGTGCCGGTAAGACCCCCTCTGGAAACACCATATATTTT. It yields the protein CAGKTPSGNTIYF.

This clonotype has just a few counts. The rearrangement links TRBV16 to TRBJ1-2; TRBD1 is a possible D gene (5 bases). Germline V gene lookup returns CDR1 KGHSY and CDR2 FQNENV. The CDR3 extends over 14 amino acids. V was cut by 0 bases and J by 4 bases, with 9 bases left in between. The DNA for the CDR3 is TGTGCCAGCAGCCAATCTCGTGGGGCCTATGGCTACACCTTC. Amino acid sequence: CASSQSRGAYGYTF. Full variable domain (outside the CDR3, taken from reference TRBV16 and TRBJ1-2): GEEVAQTPKHLVRGEGQKAKLYCAPIKGHSYVFWYQQVLKNEFKFLISFQNENVFDETGMPKERFSAKCLPNSPCSLEIQATKLEDSAVYFCASSQSRGAYGYTFGSGTRLTVV.

The rearrangement links TRBV4-1 to TRBJ1-1; D is unclear. The ends were cut back, 1 base at V and 1 base at J, with 7 bases in the middle. This CDR3 is built from 14 residues. Germline-derived CDR1 and CDR2 are MGHRA and YSYEKL. The CDR3 sequence: CASSQGGSNTEAFF. CDR3 sequence (DNA): TGCGCCAGCAGCCAAGGAGGTTCGAACACTGAAGCTTTCTTT.

As for this clonotype: Possible read error: a much larger clone is one base away. The rearrangement joins TRBV24-1 to TRBJ1-1; TRBD1 aligns across 10 bases. Losses at the gene ends were 7 bases for V and 4 bases for J; bases not matched to a gene: 8. The length of the CDR3 is 15 residues. Germline V gene data show CDR1 as KGHDR and CDR2 as SFDVKD. The CDR3 protein is CATSGRQGAGTEAFF. In DNA form, the CDR3 reads TGTGCCACCAGCGGCAGACAGGGGGCCGGCACTGAAGCTTTCTTT.

As for this clonotype: One base away lies a much larger clone, so this may be a sequencing read error. The chain is built from TRBV7-2 and TRBJ2-7; 11 bases fit TRBD1. CDR3 length: 14 amino acids. After removal of 5 bases from V and 3 bases from J, the junction contained 3 bases not matched to a gene. Germline loops: CDR1 SGHTA, CDR2 FQGNSA. CDR3 nucleotide sequence: TGTGCCAGCAGCGGACAGGGGGCTGGCTACGAGCAGTACTTC. Translated: CASSGQGAGYEQYF.

There are many counts of this clonotype. The CDR3 loop is CASSADRGWTGELFF. CDR3 coding DNA: TGTGCCAGCAGCGCGGACAGGGGCTGGACCGGGGAGCTGTTTTTT. The rearrangement joins TRBV7-2 to TRBJ2-2; 9 bases match TRBD1. V was clipped by 5 bases and J by 5 bases; unmatched bases: 6. The germline V gene has CDR1 SGHTA and CDR2 FQGNSA. CDR3 length equals 15 residues. Full variable domain (missing parts from reference TRBV7-2 and TRBJ2-2): GAGVSQSPSNKVTEKGKDVELRCDPISGHTALYWYRQSLGQGLEFLIYFQGNSAPDKSGLPSDRFSAERTGGSVSTLTIQRTQQEDSAVYLCASSADRGWTGELFFGEGSRLTVL.

This clonotype was counted at least ten times. The V gene is TRBV7-9, the J gene TRBJ1-4; 7 bases are shared with TRBD1. The germline V gene encodes CDR1 SEHNR and CDR2 FQNEAQ (reference sequence). The CDR3 is made up of 14 amino acids. J gave up 6 bases and V 5 bases, and 6 bases lay outside the gene matches. Written as DNA, the CDR3 is TGTGCCAGCAGCATACGGGACAGAGATGAAAAACTGTTTTTT. Its protein is CASSIRDRDEKLFF.

This clonotype was counted many times. V usage is TRBV28 and J usage is TRBJ1-5; no clear D gene. This CDR3 spans 14 amino acids. Germline V CDR1 and CDR2: MDHEN, SYDVKM. Between the trimmed V and J ends, which lost 5 bases and 2 bases, there was a span of 10 bases. Here the CDR3 reads CASSTPSGNQPQHF. In DNA form, the CDR3 reads TGTGCCAGCAGTACTCCGTCCGGCAATCAGCCCCAGCATTTT.

This clonotype was detected many times. The chain carries TRBV20-1 and TRBJ1-5; D is unclear. The CDR3 spans 14 residues. Germline loops: CDR1 DFQATT, CDR2 SNEGSKA (reference sequence). Trimming cost V 6 bases and J 0 bases, with 12 bases left between them. Here the CDR3 DNA reads TGCAGTGCGGCCGGGCAGTCTAGCAATCAGCCCCAGCATTTT. Protein product: CSAAGQSSNQPQHF.

This clonotype was recorded at least ten times. The rearrangement joins TRBV12-3 or TRBV12-4 to TRBJ1-6; the match to TRBD1 covers 7 bases. This CDR3 spans 14 amino acids. V lost 3 bases to trimming and J lost 16 bases; unmatched junction nucleotides: 12. The chain's CDR3 is CASSFARGVSGLHF. CDR3 DNA: TGTGCCAGCAGTTTCGCCAGGGGGGTATCAGGGCTCCACTTT.

Notes on this clonotype: Germline and junction disagree at one end, which may indicate a read error. The V and J genes are TRBV3-1 and TRBJ1-5, with D uncertain. CDR1 is LGHDT and CDR2 is YNNKEL in the germline V gene (reference sequence). The CDR3 is made up of 16 amino acids. Written as DNA, the CDR3 is TGTGCCAGCAGCCAAGGGTCCAGCTATAGCAGTCAGCCCCAGCATTTT. This sequence encodes CASSQGSSYSSQPQHF.

This clonotype was seen more than once but under ten times. The rearrangement links TRBV12-3 or TRBV12-4 to TRBJ2-7; perhaps TRBD1 as D (6 bases). The CDR3 consists of 14 residues. The V end was cut by 2 bases, the J end by 7 bases, with 15 bases between. This chain's CDR3 is CASSLIAGVREQYF. The CDR3 region has the DNA TGTGCCAGCAGTTTAATCGCAGGGGTGCGGGAGCAGTACTTC.

The chain links TRBV28 to TRBJ1-2; no definite D call. CDR3 length: 15 residues. Germline-derived CDR1 and CDR2 are MDHEN and SYDVKM. V shed 7 bases and J shed 4 bases, with 19 bases lying between them. The CDR3 DNA reads as TGTGCCAGCATCGACCCATGGTCGGGGTTCTATGGCTACACCTTC. Protein product: CASIDPWSGFYGYTF.

Here the CDR3 reads CASSPDRRHEQYF. CDR3 nucleotides: TGTGCCAGCAGCCCGGACAGGAGGCACGAGCAGTACTTC. The rearrangement uses TRBV3-1 and TRBJ2-7; TRBD1 matches at 7 bases. CDR1 is LGHDT and CDR2 is YNNKEL in the germline V gene (reference sequence). V shed 4 bases and J 5 bases; nucleotides not matched to a gene: 5. The CDR3 has 13 amino acids.